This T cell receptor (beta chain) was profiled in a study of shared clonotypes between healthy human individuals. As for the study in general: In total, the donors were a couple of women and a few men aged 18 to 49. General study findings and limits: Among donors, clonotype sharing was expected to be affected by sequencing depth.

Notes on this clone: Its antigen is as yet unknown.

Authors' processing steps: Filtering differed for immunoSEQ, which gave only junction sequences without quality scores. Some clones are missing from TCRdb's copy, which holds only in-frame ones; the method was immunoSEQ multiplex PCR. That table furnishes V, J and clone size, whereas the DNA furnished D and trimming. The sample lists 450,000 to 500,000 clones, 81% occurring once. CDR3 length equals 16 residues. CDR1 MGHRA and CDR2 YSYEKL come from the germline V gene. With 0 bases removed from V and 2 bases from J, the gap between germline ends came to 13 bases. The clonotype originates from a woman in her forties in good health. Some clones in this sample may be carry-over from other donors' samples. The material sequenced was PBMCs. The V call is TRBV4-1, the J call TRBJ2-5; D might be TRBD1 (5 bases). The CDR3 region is CASSQDIGAYQETQYF. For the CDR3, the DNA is TGCGCCAGCAGCCAAGATATTGGGGCCTATCAAGAGACCCAGTACTTC.